Presented here are 13 T cell receptor beta chains from one specimen sequenced in a study of T cell responses to AZD1222 COVID-19 vaccine. Produced via immunoSEQ multiplex PCR; TCRdb's table is partial and in-frame only. The sample lists more than 95,000 clones, approximately 90% occurring once. Sample: peripheral blood, taken 28 days after the second AZD1222 dose. These receptors originate from an adult who received the AZD1222 COVID-19 vaccine.

This clone was counted once. J is TRBJ1-2 and V is TRBV18, with no clear D. Germline CDR1 reads KGHSH; CDR2 reads LQKENI. The CDR3 spans 12 residues. Trimming shortened V by 6 bases and J by 8 bases, and 13 bases separated the two germline ends. The CDR3, as DNA: TGTGCCAGCTCCCACCTGAGGCCAGGCTACACCTTC. Amino acids: CASSHLRPGYTF.

On this clone itself: One end of the junction fails to match germline, which may point to a read error. The V call is TRBV29-1, the J call TRBJ1-4; D may be TRBD1 (6 bases). This CDR3 contains 14 residues. Germline CDR1 is SQVTM and CDR2 is ANQGSEA. CDR3 residues: CSVEDRRLGEKLFF. The CDR3 bases are TGCAGCGTCGAAGACAGGCGATTAGGGGAAAAACTGTTTTTT.

V usage is TRBV7-7 and J usage is TRBJ1-4; D remains unclear. The V end was cut by 1 base, the J end by 7 bases, with 7 bases between. The length of the CDR3 is 13 residues. CDR1 is SSHAT, CDR2 FNYEAQ, per germline (reference sequence). CDR3 sequence reads: CASSLGGGEKLFF. DNA of the CDR3: TGTGCCAGCAGCTTAGGAGGCGGTGAAAAACTGTTTTTT. Full variable domain (remainder filled in from reference TRBV7-7 and TRBJ1-4): GAGVSQSPRYKVTKRGQDVTLRCDPISSHATLYWYQQALGQGPEFLTYFNYEAQPDKSGLPSDRFSAERPEGSISTLTIQRTEQRDSAMYRCASSLGGGEKLFFGSGTQLSVL.

The rearrangement uses TRBV7-2 and TRBJ2-7, with 13 bases aligning to TRBD2. Germline V CDR1 and CDR2: SGHTA, FQGNSA. V lost 6 bases and J lost 2; bases outside the gene matches: 4. The CDR3 loop spans 15 amino acids. CDR3 residues: CASRPGLAGAYEQYF. The CDR3 DNA is TGTGCCAGCAGACCCGGACTAGCGGGAGCCTACGAGCAGTACTTC. The variable domain in full, with the rest retrieved from reference TRBV7-2 and TRBJ2-7, is GAGVSQSPSNKVTEKGKDVELRCDPISGHTALYWYRQSLGQGLEFLIYFQGNSAPDKSGLPSDRFSAERTGGSVSTLTIQRTQQEDSAVYLCASRPGLAGAYEQYFGPGTRLTVT.

This chain uses TRBV7-9 with TRBJ1-1; 8 bases fit TRBD1. CDR1 is SEHNR and CDR2 is FQNEAQ in the germline V gene (reference sequence). The CDR3 loop spans 15 amino acids. Trimming took 4 bases from V and 8 from J; bases not matched to a gene: 12. CDR3 in DNA: TGTGCCAGCAGCTCCGAGATAGGGACAGGCATAGAAGCTTTCTTT. Protein sequence: CASSSEIGTGIEAFF.

The chain couples TRBV28 to TRBJ1-4; 9 bases line up with TRBD1. V lost 1 base, J lost 10 bases, and 10 bases stayed unmatched. Germline V gives CDR1 MDHEN, CDR2 SYDVKM. This CDR3 contains 16 residues. The CDR3 sequence is CASSLFVPTGGGKLFF. CDR3 coding DNA: TGTGCCAGCAGTTTATTTGTGCCGACAGGGGGAGGAAAACTGTTTTTT.

J is TRBJ2-1 and V is TRBV24-1; tentative D call: TRBD1 (6 bases). The CDR3 covers 12 residues. Germline-derived CDR1 and CDR2 are KGHDR and SFDVKD. The germline V and J ends were trimmed by 9 bases and 6 bases, with 11 bases remaining between them. The CDR3 DNA follows: TGTGCCACCCACAGGGTCATCAATGAGCAGTTCTTC. Protein product: CATHRVINEQFF.

The rearrangement uses TRBV19 and TRBJ1-6, with D tentatively TRBD1 (6 bases). V lost 5 bases to trimming and J lost 0 bases, with 20 bases between them. The CDR3 spans 19 residues. Germline V CDR1 and CDR2: LNHDA, SQIVND (reference sequence). The DNA of the CDR3 is TGTGCCAGTAGTCCGATTCTGGGGGGGCCCTCCTCCTATAATTCACCCCTCCACTTT. This encodes CASSPILGGPSSYNSPLHF.

The chain combines TRBV7-3 with TRBJ2-1; D tentatively fits TRBD1 or TRBD2 (6 bases each). Germline CDR1 SGHTA, CDR2 FQGTGA. The CDR3 loop spans 12 amino acids. V was pared by 1 base and J by 10 bases, with 8 bases between. CDR3: CASSLIGGEQFF. CDR3 coding DNA: TGTGCCAGCAGCTTAATCGGGGGCGAGCAGTTCTTC.

On this clone itself: Other nucleotide sequences from this sample produce the same CDR3. The chain has TRBV19 and TRBJ2-3; tentative D call: TRBD1 (6 bases). Trimming removed 2 bases from V and 1 base from J, with 10 bases in between. Germline values: CDR1 LNHDA, CDR2 SQIVND (reference sequence). The CDR3 contains 15 residues. CDR3 in amino acids: CASSIQGSGTDTQYF. The CDR3 DNA sequence: TGTGCCAGTAGTATACAGGGGAGCGGCACAGATACGCAGTATTTT. The whole variable domain, filled in from reference TRBV19 and TRBJ2-3, reads DGGITQSPKYLFRKEGQNVTLSCEQNLNHDAMYWYRQDPGQGLRLIYYSQIVNDFQKGDIAEGYSVSREKKESFPLTVTSAQKNPTAFYLCASSIQGSGTDTQYFGPGTRLTVL.

The chain uses TRBV6-2 or TRBV6-3 and TRBJ1-1; weak D call: TRBD1 (5 bases). In germline, CDR1 is MNHEY, CDR2 SVGEGT. This CDR3 region has 12 residues. The V end was cut by 6 bases, the J end by 10 bases, with 15 bases between. The CDR3 bases are TGTGCCAGCAGCCCCTCGTCTGGGGGAGCTTTCTTT. Residues: CASSPSSGGAFF.

The CDR3 is CASSPPGTANEQYF. CDR3 coding DNA: TGTGCCAGCTCACCACCAGGGACAGCCAACGAGCAGTACTTC. The chain links TRBV18 to TRBJ2-7; TRBD1 matches 7 bases. V lost 0 bases and J lost 5; bases outside the gene matches: 4. The CDR3 contains 14 residues. Germline values: CDR1 KGHSH, CDR2 LQKENI.

The table lists this clone with a few counts. V gene TRBV6-4 combines with J gene TRBJ2-7; 13 positions agree with TRBD2. The germline V gene has CDR1 MRHNA and CDR2 SNTAGT. The CDR3 is 16 residues long. V shed 0 bases, J shed 3 bases, and the junction held 2 bases outside the gene matches. Written as DNA, the CDR3 is TGTGCCAGCAGTGACTCCAGACTAGCGGGGGGCTACGAGCAGTACTTC. Its protein is CASSDSRLAGGYEQYF.